This T cell receptor (beta chain) originates from a study of beta chain features in type 1 diabetes (dated by TCRdb to 2016 to 2019). Looking at the study overall: Patients and healthy donors did not differ in mean age, gender distribution, total cell number or subset yield. The study compared the TCRB repertoires of sorted circulating CD4+ T cell subsets in recently diagnosed type 1 diabetes patients with those in matched healthy donors. A total of roughly 100 million sorted cells were examined across all samples, and the number of cells per subset was strongly correlated with RNA yield. Naive and central memory subsets were obtained from all 30 or so donors, but regulatory and stem cell-like memory subsets were isolated from only 8 patients and roughly eight healthy donors.

The sample holds a few counts of this clone. The antigen this receptor binds is unknown. The record has no base qualities; no much larger clone is one base away. The germline V gene encodes CDR1 KGHSH and CDR2 LQKENI. The CDR3 holds 15 amino acids from the cysteine to the phenylalanine. Kept here is only the CDR3 DNA, which spans 45 bases and is read in frame from base 1. V is cut by 0 bases and J by 2 bases, and the space between the germline ends is 11 bases. What the research found in general, with its limitations: Shorter templates might have been favored by PCR, but patient and control samples were amplified and corrected together, so both groups would have been affected equally by any skew. Only small numbers of individuals were included in the HLA sub-analyses, which left unresolved whether HLA type had any influence on TCRB rearrangement. At VDJ recombination sites, patients with type 1 diabetes made fewer insertions and deleted more nucleotides, a pattern implying thymic rearrangement abnormalities. Type 1 diabetes patients showed a moderate but significant shortening of TCRB CDR3 length in all four CD4+ subsets. Naive, central memory and regulatory TCRB repertoires appeared to be more similar among patients than among healthy donors. Sequencing cDNA rather than genomic DNA could over-represent highly expressing activated cells, although activation and CD3 levels did not differ between groups.

Each donor gave one peripheral blood draw, averaging around 120 mL, which was collected into heparinised tubes. Naive, central memory, regulatory and stem cell-like memory CD4+ T cells were sorted on a BD FACSAria II using a panel including CD45RO, CCR7, CD25, CD127, CD95 and CD27. Purity was above 95% for every sorted population. PBMCs were isolated right away by Lymphoprep density gradient centrifugation and were stained directly, without culture. To minimize batch effects, samples were stained and sorted in pairs, one healthy donor with one patient per experiment. All of the isolated RNA was reverse transcribed with the High Capacity cDNA Reverse Transcription Kit, so expressed TCRB transcripts were sequenced. Deep immunoSEQ sequencing was applied to naive, central memory and regulatory T cell samples, giving an average of roughly 3.5 million total reads per sample. Sorted cells were lysed in RLT buffer, and RNA was extracted using DNase-treated RNeasy Micro or Mini kits according to cell number. Each cell subset was processed on its own to prevent cross-contamination, while patient and healthy donor samples were processed together. The immunoSEQ multiplex PCR was used to amplify TCRB sequences from cDNA, generating 87-bp fragments that spanned the CDR3 region. Sequencing of the amplicons was done on the Illumina HiSeq platform. The study's processing was this. PCR bias was corrected computationally using synthetic template baselines, and reads within Hamming distance 2 were collapsed, with unmergeable singletons discarded. Reads were aligned against IMGT to assign V, D and J genes, CDR3 length and insertions or deletions at six rearrangement sites. Within each subset, clonotype counts were normalized to sorted cell number, and only after that were true diversity and Gini coefficients computed with the tcR R package. Repertoire sharing was quantified using the overlap coefficient calculated on TCRB nucleotide sequences. Held by TCRdb, this immuneACCESS table contains in-frame sequences only and omits some clones. Under half of the omission traces to an unresolved V gene where checked; the cause of the rest is unknown. The V and J calls and clone size come from that table; D and trimming were worked out from the DNA. Here the sample has about 160,000 clones; around 8.3% occur a single time. The top ten hold under 0.65% of the sample.

The sequenced material came from central memory CD4+ T cells from blood. This TCR was recovered from a woman between 18 and 29 years old with type 1 diabetes. The V and J genes are TRBV18 and TRBJ2-7, with no reliable assignment of the D segment. The CDR3 in this case is CASSPPGGPTYEQYF. In nucleotides, the sequence is TGTGCCAGCTCACCACCGGGTGGGCCGACCTACGAGCAGTACTTC.